This is a list of T cell receptor beta chains from one sample in a study of cytomegalovirus exposure and HLA in healthy donors. Measured with immunoSEQ multiplex PCR; TCRdb has only the in-frame clones, and not every one. The table shows about 120,000 clones, with over 70% occurring only once. The sequenced material came from PBMCs. These receptors were obtained from a woman aged 18-30 years in good health and CMV-seronegative. Both conserved end residues are part of each CDR3. D genes are given only for firm matches. Some rows mark clone size as missing; the rest say once, few, many or name a class of expanded clone.

V	J	D	size	CDR3	DNA
TRBV28	TRBJ2-7	TRBD1	.	CASSSPGQGTYEQYF	TGTGCCAGCAGTTCGCCGGGACAGGGGACCTACGAGCAGTACTTC
TRBV5-1	TRBJ2-3	TRBD2	.	CASGRGGTDTQYF	TGCGCCAGTGGGCGGGGGGGCACAGATACGCAGTATTTT
TRBV6-1	TRBJ2-5	.	.	CASSELFQETQYF	TGTGCCAGCAGTGAACTATTCCAAGAGACCCAGTACTTC
TRBV7-8	TRBJ2-7	.	.	CASSSDPERNQIYEQYF	TGTGCCAGCAGCTCTGACCCGGAGCGCAACCAAATCTACGAGCAGTACTTC
TRBV6-5	TRBJ1-2	.	.	CASSSPRRGPNYGYTF	TGTGCCAGCAGTTCTCCTCGGAGGGGTCCTAACTATGGCTACACCTTC
TRBV19	TRBJ1-6	.	.	CASSIPSLTGNSPLHF	TGTGCCAGTAGTATTCCCTCTTTAACGGGGAATTCACCCCTCCACTTT
TRBV5-1	TRBJ1-4	.	.	CASNLGNRAGEKLFF	TGCGCCAGCAATCTCGGGAACAGGGCCGGTGAAAAACTGTTTTTT
TRBV7-3	TRBJ1-2	.	.	CASSLTPGGYGYTF	TGTGCCAGCAGCTTAACGCCGGGGGGCTATGGCTACACCTTC
TRBV30	TRBJ2-7	.	.	CAWSVSEYEQYF	TGTGCCTGGAGTGTATCGGAGTACGAGCAGTACTTC
TRBV5-4	TRBJ2-1	.	once	CASSSTLSSYNEQFF	TGTGCCAGCAGCTCCACTCTAAGCTCCTACAATGAGCAGTTCTTC
TRBV6-5	TRBJ2-7	.	.	CASSYSVGLGDEQYF	TGTGCCAGCAGTTACTCAGTGGGACTGGGAGACGAGCAGTACTTC